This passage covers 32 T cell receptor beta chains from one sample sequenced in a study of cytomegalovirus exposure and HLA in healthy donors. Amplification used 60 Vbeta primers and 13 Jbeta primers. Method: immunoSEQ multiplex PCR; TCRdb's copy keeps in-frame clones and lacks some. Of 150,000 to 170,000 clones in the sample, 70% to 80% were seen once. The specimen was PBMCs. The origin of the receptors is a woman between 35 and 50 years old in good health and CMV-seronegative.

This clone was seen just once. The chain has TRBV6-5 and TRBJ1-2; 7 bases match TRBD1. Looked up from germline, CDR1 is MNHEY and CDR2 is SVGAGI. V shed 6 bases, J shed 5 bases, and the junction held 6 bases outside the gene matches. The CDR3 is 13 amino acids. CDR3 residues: CASRLTGYYGYTF. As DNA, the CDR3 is TGTGCCAGCAGACTGACAGGGTATTATGGCTACACCTTC.

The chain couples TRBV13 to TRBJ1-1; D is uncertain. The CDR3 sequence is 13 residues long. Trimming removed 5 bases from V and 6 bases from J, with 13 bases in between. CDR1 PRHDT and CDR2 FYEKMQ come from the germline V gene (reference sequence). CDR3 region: CASSARGSAEAFF. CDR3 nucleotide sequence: TGTGCCAGCAGCGCCCGAGGGTCCGCTGAAGCTTTCTTT.

CDR3 protein: CAWDGTGGFYGYTF. The CDR3 DNA reads as TGTGCCTGGGACGGGACAGGGGGTTTTTATGGCTACACCTTC. The J gene is TRBJ1-2, the V gene TRBV30, with 11 bases identical to TRBD1. The CDR3 consists of 14 residues. V lost 5 bases to trimming and J lost 5 bases; unmatched junction nucleotides: 7. Per the germline V gene, CDR1 is GTSNPN and CDR2 is SVGIG (reference sequence).

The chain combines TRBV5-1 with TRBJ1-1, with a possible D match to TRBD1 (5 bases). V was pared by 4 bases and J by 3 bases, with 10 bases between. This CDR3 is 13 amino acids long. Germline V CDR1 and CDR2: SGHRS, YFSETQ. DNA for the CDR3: TGCGCCAGCAGCCTGGACATTTACACTGAAGCTTTCTTT. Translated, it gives CASSLDIYTEAFF.

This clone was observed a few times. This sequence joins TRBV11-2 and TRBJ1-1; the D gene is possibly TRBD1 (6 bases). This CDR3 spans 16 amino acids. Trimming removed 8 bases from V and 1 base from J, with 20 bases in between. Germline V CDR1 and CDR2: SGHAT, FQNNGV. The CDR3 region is CASRRTAQFPNTEAFF. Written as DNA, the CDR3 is TGTGCCAGCCGACGGACAGCCCAATTTCCGAACACTGAAGCTTTCTTT.

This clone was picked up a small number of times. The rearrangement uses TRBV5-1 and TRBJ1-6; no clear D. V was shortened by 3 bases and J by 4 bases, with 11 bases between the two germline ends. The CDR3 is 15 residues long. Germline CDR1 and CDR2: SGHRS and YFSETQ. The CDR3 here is CASSSNTGYNSPLHF. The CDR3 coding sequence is TGCGCCAGCAGCTCGAACACCGGGTATAATTCACCCCTCCACTTT.

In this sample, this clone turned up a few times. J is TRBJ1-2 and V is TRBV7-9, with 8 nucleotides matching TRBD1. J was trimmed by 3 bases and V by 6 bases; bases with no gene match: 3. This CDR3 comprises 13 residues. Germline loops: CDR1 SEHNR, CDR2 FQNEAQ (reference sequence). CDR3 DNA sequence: TGTGCCAGCAGGCCGGGACAGGACTATGGCTACACCTTC. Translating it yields CASRPGQDYGYTF.

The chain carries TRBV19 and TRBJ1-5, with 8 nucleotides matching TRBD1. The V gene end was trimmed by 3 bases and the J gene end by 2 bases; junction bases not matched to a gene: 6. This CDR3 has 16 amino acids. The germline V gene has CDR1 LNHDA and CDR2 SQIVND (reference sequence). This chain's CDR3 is CASSMNKDRGNQPQHF. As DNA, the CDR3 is TGTGCCAGTAGTATGAATAAGGACAGGGGCAATCAGCCCCAGCATTTT.

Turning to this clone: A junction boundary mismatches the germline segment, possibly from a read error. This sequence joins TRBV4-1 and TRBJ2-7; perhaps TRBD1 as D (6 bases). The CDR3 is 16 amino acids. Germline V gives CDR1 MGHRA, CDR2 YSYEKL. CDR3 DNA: TGCGCCAGCAGCCAACGGACAGACGAGCCAACCTTCTGGGCTTTTTTC. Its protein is CASSQRTDEPTFWAFF.

The chain's CDR3 is CSAAGTGDEQYF. CDR3 sequence (DNA): TGCAGCGCGGCCGGGACAGGGGACGAGCAGTACTTC. The chain uses TRBV29-1 and TRBJ2-7, with TRBD1 matching over 10 bases. This CDR3 is 12 amino acids long. Per germline, CDR1 SQVTM and CDR2 ANQGSEA. After removal of 7 bases from V and 5 bases from J, the junction contained 5 bases not matched to a gene.

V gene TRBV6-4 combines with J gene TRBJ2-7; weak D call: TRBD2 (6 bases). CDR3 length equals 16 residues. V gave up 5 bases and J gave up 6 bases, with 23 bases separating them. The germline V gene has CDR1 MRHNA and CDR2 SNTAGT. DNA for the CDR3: TGTGCCAGCAGTCCCCTTTCGGGACTCGTTCCCAGCGAGCAGTACTTC. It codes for CASSPLSGLVPSEQYF.

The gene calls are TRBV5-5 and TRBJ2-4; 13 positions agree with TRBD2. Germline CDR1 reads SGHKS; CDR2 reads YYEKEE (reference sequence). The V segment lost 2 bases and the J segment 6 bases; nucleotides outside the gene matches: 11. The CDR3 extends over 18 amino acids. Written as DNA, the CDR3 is TGTGCCAGCAGCTTCCTGGGACTAGCGGGGAGGGGAGGAAACATTCAGTACTTC. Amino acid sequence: CASSFLGLAGRGGNIQYF.

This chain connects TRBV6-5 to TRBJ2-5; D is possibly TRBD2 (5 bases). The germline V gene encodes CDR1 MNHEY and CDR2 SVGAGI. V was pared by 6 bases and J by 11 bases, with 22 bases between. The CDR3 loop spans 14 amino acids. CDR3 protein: CASSPLGLDEEQYF. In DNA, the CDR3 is TGTGCCAGCAGCCCACTCGGACTGGACGAAGAGCAGTACTTC.

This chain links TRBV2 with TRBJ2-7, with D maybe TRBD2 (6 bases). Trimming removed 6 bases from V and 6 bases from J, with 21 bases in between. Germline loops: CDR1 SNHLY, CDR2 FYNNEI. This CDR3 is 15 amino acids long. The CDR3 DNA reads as TGTGCCAGCAGGGCCACGGAGGGCCCCGGGTTCGAGCAGTACTTC. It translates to CASRATEGPGFEQYF.

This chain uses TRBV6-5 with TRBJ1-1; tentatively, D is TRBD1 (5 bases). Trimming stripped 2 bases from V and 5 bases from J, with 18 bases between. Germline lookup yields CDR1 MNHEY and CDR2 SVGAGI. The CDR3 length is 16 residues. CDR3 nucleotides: TGTGCCAGCAGTTACGGCAGCGGGGGGGGAGGGACTGAAGCTTTCTTT. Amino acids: CASSYGSGGGGTEAFF.

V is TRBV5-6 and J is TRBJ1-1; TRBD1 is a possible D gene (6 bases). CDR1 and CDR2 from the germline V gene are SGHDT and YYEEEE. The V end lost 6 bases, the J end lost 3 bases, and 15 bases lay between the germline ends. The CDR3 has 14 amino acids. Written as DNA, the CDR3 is TGTGCCAGCACCAAAGGGGGAGCCTACACTGAAGCTTTCTTT. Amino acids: CASTKGGAYTEAFF.

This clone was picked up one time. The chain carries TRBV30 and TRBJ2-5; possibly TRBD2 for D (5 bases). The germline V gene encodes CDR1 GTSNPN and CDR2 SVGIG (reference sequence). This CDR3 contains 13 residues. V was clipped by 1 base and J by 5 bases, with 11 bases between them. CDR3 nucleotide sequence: TGTGCCTGGAGTGCCCTACGAGGGGAGACCCAGTACTTC. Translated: CAWSALRGETQYF. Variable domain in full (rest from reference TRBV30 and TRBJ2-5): SQTIHQWPATLVQPVGSPLSLECTVEGTSNPNLYWYRQAAGRGLQLLFYSVGIGQISSEVPQNLSASRPQDRQFILSSKKLLLSDSGFYLCAWSALRGETQYFGPGTRLLVL.

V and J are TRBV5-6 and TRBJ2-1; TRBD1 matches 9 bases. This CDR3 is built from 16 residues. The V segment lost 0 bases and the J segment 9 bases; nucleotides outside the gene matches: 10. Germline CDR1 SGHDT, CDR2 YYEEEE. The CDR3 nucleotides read TGTGCCAGCAGCTTGGCCGAAGGACAGGGGATACTTGAGCAGTTCTTC. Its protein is CASSLAEGQGILEQFF. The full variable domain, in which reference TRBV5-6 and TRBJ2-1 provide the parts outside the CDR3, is DAGVTQSPTHLIKTRGQQVTLRCSPKSGHDTVSWYQQALGQGPQFIFQYYEEEERQRGNFPDRFSGHQFPNYSSELNVNALLLGDSALYLCASSLAEGQGILEQFFGPGTRLTVL.

CDR3: CASSPPSLAGGANEQFF. CDR3 coding DNA: TGTGCCAGCAGCCCCCCCTCACTAGCGGGAGGGGCCAATGAGCAGTTCTTC. The rearrangement joins TRBV11-2 to TRBJ2-1; 13 bases agree with TRBD2. The CDR3 covers 17 residues. Germline V gives CDR1 SGHAT, CDR2 FQNNGV. V was clipped by 5 bases and J by 6 bases; unmatched bases: 10.

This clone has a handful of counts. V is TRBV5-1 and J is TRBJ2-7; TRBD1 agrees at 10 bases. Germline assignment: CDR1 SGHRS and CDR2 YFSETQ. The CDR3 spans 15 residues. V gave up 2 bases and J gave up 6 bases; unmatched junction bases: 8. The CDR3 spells CASSLTGQGPGEQYF. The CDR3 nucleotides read TGCGCCAGCAGCTTAACGGGACAGGGGCCAGGCGAGCAGTACTTC.

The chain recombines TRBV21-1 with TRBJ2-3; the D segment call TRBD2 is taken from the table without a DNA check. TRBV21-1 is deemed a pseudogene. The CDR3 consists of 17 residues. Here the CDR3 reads CASSNKLAGPSTDTQYF. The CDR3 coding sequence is TGTGCCAGCAGCAATAAATTAGCGGGACCAAGCACAGATACGCAGTATTTT.

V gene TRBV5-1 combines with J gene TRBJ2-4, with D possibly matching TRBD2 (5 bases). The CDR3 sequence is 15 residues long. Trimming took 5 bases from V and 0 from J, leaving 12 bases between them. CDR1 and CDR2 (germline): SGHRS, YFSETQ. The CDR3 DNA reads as TGCGCCAGCAGTAGGGAGCCTTTAGCCAAAAACATTCAGTACTTC. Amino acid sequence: CASSREPLAKNIQYF.

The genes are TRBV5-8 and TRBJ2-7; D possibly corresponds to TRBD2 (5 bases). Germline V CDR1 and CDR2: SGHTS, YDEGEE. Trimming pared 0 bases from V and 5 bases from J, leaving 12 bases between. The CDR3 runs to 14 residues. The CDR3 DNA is TGTGCCAGCAGCTTGGCCGGAGGTATCGACGAGCAGTACTTC. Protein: CASSLAGGIDEQYF. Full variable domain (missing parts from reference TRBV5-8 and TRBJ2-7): EAGVTQSPTHLIKTRGQQATLRCSPISGHTSVYWYQQALGLGLQFLLWYDEGEERNRGNFPPRFSGRQFPNYSSELNVNALELEDSALYLCASSLAGGIDEQYFGPGTRLTVT.

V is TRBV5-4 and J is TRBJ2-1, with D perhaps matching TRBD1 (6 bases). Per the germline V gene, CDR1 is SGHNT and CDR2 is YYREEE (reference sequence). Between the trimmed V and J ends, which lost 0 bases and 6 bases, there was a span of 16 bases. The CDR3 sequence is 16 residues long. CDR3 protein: CASSLGFGQGRNEQFF. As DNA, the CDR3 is TGTGCCAGCAGCTTGGGTTTCGGGCAGGGGCGCAATGAGCAGTTCTTC.

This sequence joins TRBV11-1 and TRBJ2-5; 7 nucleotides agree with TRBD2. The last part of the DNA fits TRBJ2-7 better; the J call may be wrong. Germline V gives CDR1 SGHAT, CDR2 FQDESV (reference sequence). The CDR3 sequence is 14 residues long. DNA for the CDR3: TGTGCCAGCAGCCGGGGAGGGGTTTCCTACGAGCAGTACTTC. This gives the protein CASSRGGVSYEQYF.

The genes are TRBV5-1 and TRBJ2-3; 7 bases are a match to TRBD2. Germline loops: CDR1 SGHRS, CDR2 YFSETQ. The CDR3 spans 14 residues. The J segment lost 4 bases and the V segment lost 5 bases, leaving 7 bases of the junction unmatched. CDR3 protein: CASRPRLASDTQYF. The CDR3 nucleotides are TGCGCCAGCAGGCCAAGACTAGCTTCAGATACGCAGTATTTT.

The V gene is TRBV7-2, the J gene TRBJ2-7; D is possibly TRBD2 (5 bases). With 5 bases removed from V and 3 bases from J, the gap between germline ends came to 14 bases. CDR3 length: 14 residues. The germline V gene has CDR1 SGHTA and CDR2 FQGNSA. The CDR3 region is CASSPWTGNYEQYF. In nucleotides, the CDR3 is TGTGCCAGCAGCCCCTGGACGGGAAACTACGAGCAGTACTTC.

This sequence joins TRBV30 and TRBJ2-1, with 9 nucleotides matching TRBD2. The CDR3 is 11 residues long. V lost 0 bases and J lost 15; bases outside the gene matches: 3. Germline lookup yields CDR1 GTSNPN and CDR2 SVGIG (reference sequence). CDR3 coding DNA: TGTGCCTGGAGTGTTGGGACTAGCCTGTTCTTC. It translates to CAWSVGTSLFF.

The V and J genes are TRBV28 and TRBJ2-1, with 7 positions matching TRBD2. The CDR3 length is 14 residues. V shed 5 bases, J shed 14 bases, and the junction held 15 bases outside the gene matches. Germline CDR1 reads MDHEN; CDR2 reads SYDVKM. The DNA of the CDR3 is TGTGCCAGCAGTCCTTATGGGGGGGAACAGGCTAAGTTCTTC. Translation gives CASSPYGGEQAKFF.

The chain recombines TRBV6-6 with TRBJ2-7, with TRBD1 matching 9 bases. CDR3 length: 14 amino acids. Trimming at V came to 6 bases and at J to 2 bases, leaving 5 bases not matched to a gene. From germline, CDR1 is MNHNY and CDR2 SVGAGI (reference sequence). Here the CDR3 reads CASSPTGGPYEQYF. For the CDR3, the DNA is TGTGCCAGCAGCCCGACAGGGGGACCCTACGAGCAGTACTTC.

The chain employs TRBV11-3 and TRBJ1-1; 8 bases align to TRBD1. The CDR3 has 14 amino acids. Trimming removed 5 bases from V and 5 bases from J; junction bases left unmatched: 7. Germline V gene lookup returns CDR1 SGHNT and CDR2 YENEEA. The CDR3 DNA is TGTGCCAGCAGCCCACAGGACAGGGTGACTGAAGCTTTCTTT. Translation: CASSPQDRVTEAFF.

This CDR3 reads CASSVDRTYTGELFF. The DNA of the CDR3 is TGCGCCAGCAGCGTCGACAGGACTTACACCGGGGAGCTGTTTTTT. The gene calls are TRBV5-1 and TRBJ2-2; D is possibly TRBD1 (6 bases). Trimming left V 4 bases short and J 3 bases short, with 13 bases between. The CDR3 spans 15 residues. In germline, CDR1 is SGHRS, CDR2 YFSETQ.